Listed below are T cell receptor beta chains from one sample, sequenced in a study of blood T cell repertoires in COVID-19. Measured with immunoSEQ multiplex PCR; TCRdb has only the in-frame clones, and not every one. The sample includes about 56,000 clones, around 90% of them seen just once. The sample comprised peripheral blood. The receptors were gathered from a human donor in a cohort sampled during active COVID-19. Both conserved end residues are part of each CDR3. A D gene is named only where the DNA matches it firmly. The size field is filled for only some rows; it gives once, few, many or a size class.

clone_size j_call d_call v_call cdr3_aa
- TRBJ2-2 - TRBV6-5 CASSMRTGTGELFF
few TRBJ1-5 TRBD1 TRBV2 CASSGLTGGWQPQHF
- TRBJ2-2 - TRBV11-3 CASSLKTAANTGELFF
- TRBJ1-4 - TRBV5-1 CASSFSDRGMNEKLFF
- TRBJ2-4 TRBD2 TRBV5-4 CASSLVSGGLKNIQYF
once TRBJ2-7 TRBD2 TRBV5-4 CASSPLTSTSGGDYEQYF
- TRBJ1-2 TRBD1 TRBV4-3 CASSQEWDRRINYGYTF
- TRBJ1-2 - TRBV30 CAWSRLPGGFSGYTF
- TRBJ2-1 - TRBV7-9 CASSLGALLNEQFF
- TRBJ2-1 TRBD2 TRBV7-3 CASSPGLASREQFF
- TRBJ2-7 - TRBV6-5 CASSYWAGSSYEQYF
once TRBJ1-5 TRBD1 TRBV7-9 CASSLTGLSNQPQHF
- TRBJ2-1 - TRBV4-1 CASSPGGNGQFF
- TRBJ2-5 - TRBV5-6 CASGRDNGWETQYF
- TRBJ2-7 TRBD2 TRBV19 CASSSSGVRVWYEQYF
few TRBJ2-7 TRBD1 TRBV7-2 CASSRGQPSYEQYF
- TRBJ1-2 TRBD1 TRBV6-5 CASSLTGEGNYGYTF
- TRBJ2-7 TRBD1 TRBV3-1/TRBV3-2 CASSHGGTGAYEQYF
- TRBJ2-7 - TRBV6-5 CASSRLANSYEQYF
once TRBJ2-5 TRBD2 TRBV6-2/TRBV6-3 CASSPGLAWETQYF
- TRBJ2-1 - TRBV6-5 CATVLTGVGYNEQFF
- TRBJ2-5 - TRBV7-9 CASSPLLAWQETQYF
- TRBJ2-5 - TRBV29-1 CSVEPGETQYF
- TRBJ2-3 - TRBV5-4 CASSLGPSTDTQYF
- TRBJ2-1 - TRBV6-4 CASSDPREQFF
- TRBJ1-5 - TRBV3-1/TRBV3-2 CASSQSGGWRWGINQPQHF
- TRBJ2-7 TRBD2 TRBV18 CASSASGGYEQYF
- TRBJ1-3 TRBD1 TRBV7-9 CASSYPPGQRPGNTIYF
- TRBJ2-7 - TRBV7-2 CASGVAASSYEQYF
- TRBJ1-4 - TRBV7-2 CASSIQGTNEKLFF
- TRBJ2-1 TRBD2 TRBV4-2 CASSQDWRGEGNEQFF
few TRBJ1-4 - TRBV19 CASSTGGRAINEKLFF
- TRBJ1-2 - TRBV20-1 CSASSGFNYGYTF
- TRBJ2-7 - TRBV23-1 CASSQGGTGTYEQYF
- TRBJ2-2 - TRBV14 CASSHINRDTNTGELFF
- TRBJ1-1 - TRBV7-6 CASSLGWGRRDTEAFF
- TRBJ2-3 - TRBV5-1 CASSLDSAPTDTQYF
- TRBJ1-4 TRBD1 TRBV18 CASSQSGTGDEKLFF
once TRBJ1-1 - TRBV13 CASSSTYQGKGTEAFF
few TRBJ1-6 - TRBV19 CASRKGAGGWNSPLHF
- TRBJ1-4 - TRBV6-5 CASSYLRGGEKLFF
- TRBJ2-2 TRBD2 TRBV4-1 CASSQDLGSGGAQAGELFF
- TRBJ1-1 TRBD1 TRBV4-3 CASSQATDRENTEAFF
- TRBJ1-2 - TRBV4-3 CASSHGLTGYTF
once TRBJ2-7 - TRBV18 CASSPEGISSYEQYF